This T cell receptor (beta chain) was sequenced in a study of cytomegalovirus exposure and HLA in healthy donors. This clone was recorded a few times. The antigen is undetermined. The PCR contained 60 Vbeta and 13 Jbeta primers. The protocol was immunoSEQ multiplex PCR, while the TCRdb copy is restricted to in-frame clones and leaves out a portion. The sample comprises approximately 150,000 clones, roughly 81% of which are singletons, and under 5% rests with the top ten. This CDR3 has 13 residues. The germline V gene has CDR1 LNHDA and CDR2 SQIVND (reference sequence). Germline trimming cut 3 bases from V and 5 bases from J; bases unmatched to any gene: 0. Study-level results: Some V segments (TRBV6-2 and TRBV6-3 among them) were excluded as indistinguishable.

The origin of this receptor is a girl aged 5-17 years in good health and CMV-seropositive. The specimen sequenced was PBMCs. The chain joins TRBV19 to TRBJ2-1, with 8 positions matching TRBD2. CDR3 amino acids: CASSMRGDNEQFF. Written as DNA, the CDR3 is TGTGCCAGTAGTATGCGGGGGGACAATGAGCAGTTCTTC.